Following are 28 T cell receptor beta chains from one sample sequenced in a study of blood T cell repertoires in COVID-19. Libraries were prepared by immunoSEQ multiplex PCR; TCRdb keeps only in-frame clonotypes and omits some of them. The sample lists 200,000 to 250,000 clones, 65% to 90% occurring once. The sequencing sample was made of PBMCs or T cells enriched from blood (not recorded which). The receptors were sampled from a woman in her forties or fifties with acute COVID-19.

The chain combines TRBV2 with TRBJ2-7, with 8 bases that match TRBD2. The V and J ends lost 7 bases and 2 bases, in that order; junction bases with no gene match: 10. The germline gives CDR1 SNHLY, CDR2 FYNNEI. This CDR3 contains 15 residues. DNA of the CDR3: TGTGCCAGCATCCCTGGGCTAGCGGGTACCTACGAGCAGTACTTC. Its translation: CASIPGLAGTYEQYF.

The chain is built from TRBV4-1 and TRBJ2-2; D might be TRBD2 (5 bases). The CDR3 extends over 16 amino acids. Germline CDR1 reads MGHRA; CDR2 reads YSYEKL. The V gene lost 1 base and the J gene lost 1 base, with 10 bases spanning the gap. In DNA, the CDR3 is TGCGCCAGCAGCCAAGTTTTGGGAGTGAACACCGGGGAGCTGTTTTTT. Translating gives CASSQVLGVNTGELFF.

This clone has more than one count but fewer than ten. Other nucleotide sequences from this sample produce the same CDR3. The CDR3 here is CASSKTGTGEQYF. In nucleotides, the CDR3 is TGTGCCAGCAGTAAGACCGGGACAGGGGAGCAGTACTTC. The chain has TRBV6-4 and TRBJ2-7; 9 nucleotides align to TRBD1. The CDR3 length is 13 residues. Unmatched junction bases numbered 6, after V lost 5 bases and J lost 7 bases. The germline V gene encodes CDR1 MRHNA and CDR2 SNTAGT.

The chain's CDR3 is CASSLSGLAGKGANTGELFF. The CDR3 DNA reads TGTGCCAGCAGCCTTTCGGGACTAGCGGGAAAAGGAGCGAACACCGGGGAGCTGTTTTTT. The chain carries TRBV4-2 and TRBJ2-2; 13 bases map to TRBD2. CDR3 size: 20 residues. Germline V gene lookup returns CDR1 LGHNA and CDR2 YNFKEQ. The junction had 11 bases not matched to a gene; V was cut back by 4 bases and J by 0 bases.

V and J are TRBV7-2 and TRBJ2-2; D perhaps matches TRBD1 (5 bases). Germline-derived CDR1 and CDR2 are SGHTA and FQGNSA. V was cut by 1 base and J by 6 bases, with 18 bases left in between. The length of the CDR3 is 17 residues. DNA for the CDR3: TGTGCCAGCAGCTTAGATCGGAGCCAGGGCAGTTCCGGGGAGCTGTTTTTT. The encoded protein is CASSLDRSQGSSGELFF.

About this clone itself: Other DNA sequences of this sample code for an identical CDR3. The J gene is TRBJ2-5, the V gene TRBV19; tentatively, D is TRBD2 (6 bases). The germline CDR1 and CDR2 sequences are LNHDA and SQIVND (reference sequence). V lost 4 bases, J lost 5 bases, and 11 bases lay in between. The CDR3 extends over 13 amino acids. CDR3 loop: CASSSWGGETQYF. CDR3 nucleotides: TGTGCCAGTAGTAGTTGGGGAGGCGAGACCCAGTACTTC.

V usage is TRBV6-5 and J usage is TRBJ2-5; TRBD1 might be the D (6 bases). This CDR3 is 15 amino acids long. Trimming took off 7 bases at V and 5 bases at J, with 20 bases between the two ends. The germline V gene has CDR1 MNHEY and CDR2 SVGAGI. As DNA, the CDR3 is TGTGCCAGCAATACTGGCAGGGGCCCCCGGGAGACCCAGTACTTC. This encodes CASNTGRGPRETQYF.

J is TRBJ2-3 and V is TRBV4-3; no definite D call. Trimming removed 0 bases at V and 2 bases at J, with 6 bases between. Germline CDR1 is LGHNA and CDR2 is YSLEER. The CDR3 is made up of 14 amino acids. The CDR3 is CASSQDPNTDTQYF. The CDR3 DNA follows: TGCGCCAGCAGCCAAGATCCTAACACAGATACGCAGTATTTT.

This clone came up once. This rearrangement joins TRBV19 to TRBJ2-6; TRBD2 aligns across 7 bases. Germline values: CDR1 LNHDA, CDR2 SQIVND (reference sequence). This CDR3 is 13 amino acids long. The CDR3 is CAGGVGGANVLTF. The CDR3 DNA sequence: TGTGCGGGGGGGGTTGGCGGGGCCAACGTCCTGACTTTC.

The rearrangement links TRBV4-1 to TRBJ1-3, with D hard to call. CDR1 and CDR2 (germline): MGHRA, YSYEKL. The CDR3 consists of 13 residues. V lost 8 bases to trimming and J lost 3 bases, with 11 bases between them. CDR3: CASGREGGNTIYF. The CDR3 DNA sequence: TGCGCCAGCGGTCGGGAAGGTGGAAACACCATATATTTT.

This clone was detected a few times. The rearrangement joins TRBV27 to TRBJ1-4; TRBD1 might be the D (5 bases). With 4 bases removed from V and 8 bases from J, the gap between germline ends came to 20 bases. The CDR3 has 16 amino acids. Germline-derived CDR1 and CDR2 are MNHEY and SMNVEV (reference sequence). The CDR3 DNA follows: TGTGCCAGCAGTTCGGGGCCGGGGGGTACTGAGGAAAAACTGTTTTTT. Translated: CASSSGPGGTEEKLFF. The full variable domain, its missing parts supplied by reference TRBV27 and TRBJ1-4, is EAQVTQNPRYLITVTGKKLTVTCSQNMNHEYMSWYRQDPGLGLRQIYYSMNVEVTDKGDVPEGYKVSRKEKRNFPLILESPSPNQTSLYFCASSSGPGGTEEKLFFGSGTQLSVL.

The J gene is TRBJ2-1, the V gene TRBV5-4; no definite D call. Germline assignment: CDR1 SGHNT and CDR2 YYREEE (reference sequence). The V end was cut by 0 bases, the J end by 4 bases, with 5 bases between. The CDR3 contains 13 residues. CDR3 sequence: CASSLDIYNEQFF. CDR3 nucleotide sequence: TGTGCCAGCAGCTTGGACATATACAATGAGCAGTTCTTC.

This clone has just a few counts. The V and J genes are TRBV11-3 and TRBJ2-2; 8 positions match TRBD2. Germline values: CDR1 SGHNT, CDR2 YENEEA. Trimming cost V 7 bases and J 3 bases; bases outside gene matches: 4. The CDR3 runs 14 residues. CDR3 sequence (DNA): TGTGCCAGCACCCGGGGGGGAGACACCGGGGAGCTGTTTTTT. Translation gives CASTRGGDTGELFF.

The V call is TRBV6-2 or TRBV6-3, the J call TRBJ1-5; D is unresolved. Germline loops: CDR1 MNHEY, CDR2 SVGEGT. V was trimmed by 2 bases and J by 9 bases, leaving 17 bases between them. The CDR3 length is 15 residues. In nucleotides, the CDR3 is TGTGCCAGCAGTTACGGGCAGGCCCAGACAAGGCCCCAGCATTTT. This encodes CASSYGQAQTRPQHF.

This sequence joins TRBV24-1 and TRBJ2-1; D perhaps matches TRBD2 (7 bases). V gave up 2 bases and J gave up 10 bases, with 20 bases separating them. This CDR3 contains 16 residues. CDR1 and CDR2 from the germline V gene are KGHDR and SFDVKD. CDR3 amino acids: CATSDSGLGGGGEQFF. Written as DNA, the CDR3 is TGTGCCACCAGTGATTCCGGACTAGGGGGGGGCGGCGAGCAGTTCTTC.

The gene calls are TRBV12-5 and TRBJ1-2, with D unclear. Trimming removed 2 bases at V and 4 bases at J, with 8 bases between. Germline V gene data show CDR1 as LGHNT and CDR2 as FRNRAP. The CDR3 runs to 13 residues. The DNA of the CDR3 is TGTGCTAGTGGTTTGACAGAAACCTATGGCTACACCTTC. Translation gives CASGLTETYGYTF.

This chain joins TRBV2 and TRBJ1-5; 7 bases align to TRBD1. The CDR3 is made up of 15 amino acids. With V trimmed by 7 bases and J by 9 bases, 15 bases remained unmatched. Germline assignment: CDR1 SNHLY and CDR2 FYNNEI. CDR3 in amino acids: CASKEVQGSSWPQHF. CDR3 bases: TGTGCCAGCAAGGAGGTACAGGGGAGCAGCTGGCCCCAGCATTTT.

The chain links TRBV5-1 to TRBJ2-7; 16 positions match TRBD2. Germline lookup yields CDR1 SGHRS and CDR2 YFSETQ. This CDR3 region has 16 residues. Losses at the gene ends were 4 bases for V and 6 bases for J; bases not matched to a gene: 7. The CDR3 is CASSPGTSGRAAEQYF. CDR3 bases: TGCGCCAGCAGCCCCGGGACTAGCGGGAGGGCCGCCGAGCAGTACTTC.

The chain recombines TRBV19 with TRBJ2-2, with 7 nucleotides matching TRBD2. The germline CDR1 and CDR2 sequences are LNHDA and SQIVND (reference sequence). CDR3 size: 14 residues. The CDR3 is CASKIGGSTGELFF. The DNA of the CDR3 is TGTGCAAGCAAAATCGGGGGGTCCACCGGGGAGCTGTTTTTT.

The chain uses TRBV7-2 and TRBJ2-2, with D unclear. The germline V gene encodes CDR1 SGHTA and CDR2 FQGNSA. V was cut by 3 bases and J by 5 bases, with 4 bases left in between. The CDR3 extends over 12 amino acids. CDR3 region: CASSFITGELFF. In DNA form, the CDR3 reads TGTGCCAGCAGCTTTATTACCGGGGAGCTGTTTTTT.

This clone was observed a handful of times. The rearrangement joins TRBV9 to TRBJ1-1; D gene uncertain. The V end lost 0 bases, the J end lost 2 bases, and 11 bases lay between the germline ends. The CDR3 runs to 15 residues. CDR1 and CDR2 from the germline V gene are SGDLS and YYNGEE. The CDR3 DNA reads TGTGCCAGCAGCGTAGGGGCAGAAGTAAACACTGAAGCTTTCTTT. This translates into CASSVGAEVNTEAFF.

This sequence joins TRBV18 and TRBJ1-1, with D tentatively TRBD1 (5 bases). Trimming took 4 bases from V and 1 from J, leaving 10 bases between them. Germline V gene data show CDR1 as KGHSH and CDR2 as LQKENI. The CDR3 loop spans 14 amino acids. This CDR3 reads CASSRQGGNTEAFF. DNA for the CDR3: TGTGCCAGCTCACGGCAGGGTGGGAACACTGAAGCTTTCTTT.

This clone showed up just once. The chain carries TRBV27 and TRBJ1-1; D is unclear. V lost 8 bases and J 8 bases, leaving 24 bases between the germline ends. In germline, CDR1 is MNHEY, CDR2 SMNVEV (reference sequence). The length of the CDR3 is 15 residues. The CDR3 bases are TGTGCCAGCCGGCCCCCTGGCAGAGTATCAGGAGAAGCTTTCTTT. This gives the protein CASRPPGRVSGEAFF.

The V and J genes are TRBV5-1 and TRBJ2-7, with 7 positions matching TRBD1. Germline CDR1 is SGHRS and CDR2 is YFSETQ. The CDR3 is 12 amino acids. With 4 bases clipped from V and 4 bases from J, the junction kept 2 bases outside the gene matches. CDR3 nucleotides: TGCGCCAGCAGCCCACAGGGGTACGAGCAGTACTTC. Translation gives CASSPQGYEQYF.

This clone was seen ten or more times. The chain carries TRBV7-8 and TRBJ2-1, with TRBD2 as a possible D gene (6 bases). The CDR3 is 13 amino acids. V was clipped by 1 base and J by 6 bases, with 7 bases between them. CDR1 and CDR2 from the germline V gene are SGHVS and FQNEAQ. CDR3 protein: CASSLVLANEQFF. For the CDR3, the DNA is TGTGCCAGCAGCTTAGTACTAGCCAATGAGCAGTTCTTC.

The chain recombines TRBV19 with TRBJ2-7, with 7 bases matching TRBD2. J gave up 5 bases and V 5 bases, and 12 bases lay outside the gene matches. The germline CDR1 and CDR2 sequences are LNHDA and SQIVND (reference sequence). The CDR3 runs to 15 residues. For the CDR3, the DNA is TGTGCCAGTAGTCCCCGGGGGAGGGAGAACAACGAGCAGTACTTC. Residues: CASSPRGRENNEQYF.

This sequence joins TRBV6-2 or TRBV6-3 and TRBJ2-4; a possible D gene is TRBD1 (6 bases). This CDR3 has 19 residues. Germline V gene data show CDR1 as MNHEY and CDR2 as SVGEGT. V lost 2 bases and J lost 0, with 20 bases in between. CDR3 DNA: TGTGCCAGCAGTTACATCAGGGGCCAAGATTACCTAGCCAAAAACATTCAGTACTTC. This translates into CASSYIRGQDYLAKNIQYF.

The chain couples TRBV19 to TRBJ1-2; D possibly corresponds to TRBD1 (6 bases). The germline gives CDR1 LNHDA, CDR2 SQIVND (reference sequence). The CDR3 extends over 12 amino acids. Trimming shortened V by 7 bases and J by 8 bases, and 14 bases separated the two germline ends. This chain's CDR3 is CASTPTGGGYTF. CDR3 nucleotide sequence: TGTGCCAGTACACCGACAGGCGGCGGCTACACCTTC. The whole variable domain, remainder taken from reference TRBV19 and TRBJ1-2, is DGGITQSPKYLFRKEGQNVTLSCEQNLNHDAMYWYRQDPGQGLRLIYYSQIVNDFQKGDIAEGYSVSREKKESFPLTVTSAQKNPTAFYLCASTPTGGGYTFGSGTRLTVV.